This T cell receptor beta chain was sequenced in a study of cytomegalovirus exposure and HLA in healthy donors. The PCR had 60 Vbeta and 13 Jbeta primers. TCRdb's copy holds only in-frame clones and misses some; the assay was immunoSEQ multiplex PCR. The sample has 150,000 or so clones, 75% to 85% seen once. The ends lost 4 bases at V and 8 bases at J; junction bases unmatched: 16. The CDR3 sequence is 16 residues long. Germline V gene sequence: CDR1 SGHAT, CDR2 FQNNGV. A word on this clone: The antigen is undetermined.

Study-wide results and caveats: One cluster of highly shared sequence variants probably arose as a sequencing artifact. TCR beta sequences reportedly predicted most subjects' HLA-A and HLA-B alleles accurately.

This TCR derives from a man aged 30-40 years in good health and CMV-seropositive. Sequencing used PBMCs. The V gene is TRBV11-2, the J gene TRBJ1-2; 7 bases are shared with TRBD1. CDR3 coding DNA: TGTGCCAGCAGCTCGATAAAGGGGGCGACAGGCGGAGGCTACACCTTC. This encodes CASSSIKGATGGGYTF.